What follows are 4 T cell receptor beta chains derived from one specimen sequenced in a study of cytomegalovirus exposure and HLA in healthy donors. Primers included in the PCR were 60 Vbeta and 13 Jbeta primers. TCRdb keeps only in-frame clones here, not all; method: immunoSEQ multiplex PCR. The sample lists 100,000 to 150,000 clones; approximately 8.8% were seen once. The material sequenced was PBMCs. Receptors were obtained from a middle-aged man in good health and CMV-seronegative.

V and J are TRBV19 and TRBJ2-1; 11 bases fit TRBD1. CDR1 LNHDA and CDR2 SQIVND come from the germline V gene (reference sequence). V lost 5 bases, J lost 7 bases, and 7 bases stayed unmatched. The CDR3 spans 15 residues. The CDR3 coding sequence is TGTGCCAGTAGTCTGGACAGGGGGCTGGAGAATGAGCAGTTCTTC. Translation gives CASSLDRGLENEQFF.

CDR3: CASRKIGETEAFF. The CDR3 region has the DNA TGTGCCAGCAGGAAAATAGGGGAAACTGAAGCTTTCTTT. This chain links TRBV6-6 with TRBJ1-1, with a tentative D call TRBD1 (5 bases). This CDR3 is 13 amino acids long. Germline values: CDR1 MNHNY, CDR2 SVGAGI (reference sequence). V was cut by 6 bases and J by 5 bases, with 13 bases left in between.

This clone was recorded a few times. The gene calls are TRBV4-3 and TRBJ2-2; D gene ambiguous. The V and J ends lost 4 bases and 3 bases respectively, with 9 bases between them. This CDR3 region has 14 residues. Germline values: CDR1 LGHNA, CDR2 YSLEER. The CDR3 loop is CASSPQDYTGELFF. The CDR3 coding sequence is TGCGCCAGCAGCCCCCAGGATTACACCGGGGAGCTGTTTTTT.

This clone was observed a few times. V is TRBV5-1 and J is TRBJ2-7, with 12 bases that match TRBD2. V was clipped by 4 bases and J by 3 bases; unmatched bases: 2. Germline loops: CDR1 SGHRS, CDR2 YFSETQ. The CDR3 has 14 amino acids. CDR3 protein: CASSPTSGGYEQYF. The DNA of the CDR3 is TGCGCCAGCAGCCCGACTAGCGGGGGCTACGAGCAGTACTTC.